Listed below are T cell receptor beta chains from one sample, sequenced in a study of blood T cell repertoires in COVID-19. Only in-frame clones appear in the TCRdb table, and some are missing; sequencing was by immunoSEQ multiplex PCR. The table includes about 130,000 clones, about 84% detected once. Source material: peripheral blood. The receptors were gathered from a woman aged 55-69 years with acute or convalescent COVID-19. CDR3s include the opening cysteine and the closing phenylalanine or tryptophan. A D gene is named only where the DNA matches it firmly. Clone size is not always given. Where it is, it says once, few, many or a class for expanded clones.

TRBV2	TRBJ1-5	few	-	TGTGCCAGCAGTTCCAGTTATAGCAATCAGCCCCAGCATTTT	CASSSSYSNQPQHF
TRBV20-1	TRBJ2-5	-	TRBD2	TGCAGTGCTAGTAGGCTAGCGGGGACCTACGAAGAGACCCAGTACTTC	CSASRLAGTYEETQYF
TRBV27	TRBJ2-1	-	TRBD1	TGTGCCAGCATGCTCTCCCACGGGACAGGGTACGAGCAGTTCTTC	CASMLSHGTGYEQFF
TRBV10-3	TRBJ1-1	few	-	TGTGCCACCAATAGGGGACAAAGAGAAAAAGCTTTCTTT	CATNRGQREKAFF
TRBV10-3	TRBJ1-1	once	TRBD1	TGTGCCATCAGTGAGTCGACAGGGGACGCAACTTTCTTT	CAISESTGDATFF
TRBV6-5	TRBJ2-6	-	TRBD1	TGTGCCAGCAGGCAGACAGGGGCTGGGGCCAACGTCCTGACTTTC	CASRQTGAGANVLTF
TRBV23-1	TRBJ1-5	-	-	TGCGCCAGCTTCGGAAGGAGAGACGAACGGAATCAGCCCCAGCATTTT	CASFGRRDERNQPQHF
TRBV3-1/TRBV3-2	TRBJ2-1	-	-	TGTGCCAGCAGCCCCTCGGGACTCCGTCGTGAGCAGTTCTTC	CASSPSGLRREQFF
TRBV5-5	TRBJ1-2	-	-	TGTGCCAGCAGCTCCAACTTGCCCGAGTACACCTTC	CASSSNLPEYTF
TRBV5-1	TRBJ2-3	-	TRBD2	TGCGCCAGCAGCTTGGAGATAGCGGGGGGGCCTGTCAGCACAGATACGCAGTATTTT	CASSLEIAGGPVSTDTQYF
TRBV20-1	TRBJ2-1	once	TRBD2	TGCAGTGCTAGTTTAGCACGCGGGGGAAATGAGCAGTTCTTC	CSASLARGGNEQFF
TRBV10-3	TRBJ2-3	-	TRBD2	TGTGCCATCAGTGAGTCACTAGCGGGTTTTGGCACAGATACGCAGTATTTT	CAISESLAGFGTDTQYF
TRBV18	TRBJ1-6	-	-	TGTGCCAGCTCACCAGCGCTTAGTGATTCACCCCTCCACTTT	CASSPALSDSPLHF
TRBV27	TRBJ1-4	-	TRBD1	TGTGCCAGCAGTGCAACCGGGACAGCGACTGAAAAACTGTTTTTT	CASSATGTATEKLFF
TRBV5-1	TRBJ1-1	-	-	TGCGCCAGCAGCTTGGGAGAGAACACTGAAGCTTTCTTT	CASSLGENTEAFF
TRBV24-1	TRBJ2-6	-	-	TGTGCCACCAGGTCCGGGGCTGGGGCCAACGTCCTGACTTTC	CATRSGAGANVLTF
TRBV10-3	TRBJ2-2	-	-	TGTGCCATCAGTGATCGGGAGATTATCGGGGAGCTGTTTTTT	CAISDREIIGELFF
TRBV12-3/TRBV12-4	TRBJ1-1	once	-	TGTGCCAGCAGTTACAGGATGAACACTGAAGCTTTCTTT	CASSYRMNTEAFF
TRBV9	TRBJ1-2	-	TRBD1	TGTGCCAGCAGCGTGAGACAGGGGAGCTATGGCTACACCTTC	CASSVRQGSYGYTF
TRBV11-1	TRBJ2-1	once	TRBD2	TGTGCCAGCAGCTTAGAACTAGCGGGAGGGGTTGAGCAGTTCTTC	CASSLELAGGVEQFF
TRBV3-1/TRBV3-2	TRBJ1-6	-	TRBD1	TGTGCCAGCAGCCGGGACAGAGTGACACCCCTCCACTTT	CASSRDRVTPLHF
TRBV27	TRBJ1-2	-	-	TGTGCCAGCAGTTTATATGGGCAGGGCTCCTATGGCTACACCTTC	CASSLYGQGSYGYTF
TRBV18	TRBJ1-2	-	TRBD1	TGTGCCAGCTCACTCCGGGACAGGGCTTTGGGTTATCATGGCTACACCTTC	CASSLRDRALGYHGYTF
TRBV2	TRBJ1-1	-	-	TGTGCCAGCAGGACAGCGCCTAACACTGAAGCTTTCTTT	CASRTAPNTEAFF
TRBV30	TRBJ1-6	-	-	TGTGCCTGGAGTGGAGGAGAATCACCCCTCCACTTT	CAWSGGESPLHF
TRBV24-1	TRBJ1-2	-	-	TGTGCCACCAGTGAGGGCCCAGGCTTTTTCGATGGCTACACCTTC	CATSEGPGFFDGYTF
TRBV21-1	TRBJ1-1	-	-	TGTGCCAGCAGCGGCCGGACAGCGCTAGAAGCTTTCTTT	CASSGRTALEAFF
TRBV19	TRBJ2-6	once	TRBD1	TGTGCCAGTAATACAGGGGCCTCTGGGGCCAACGTCCTGACTTTC	CASNTGASGANVLTF
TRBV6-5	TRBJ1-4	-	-	TGTGCCAGCAGGTCGACAGGCCCGGGGAATGAAAAACTGTTTTTT	CASRSTGPGNEKLFF
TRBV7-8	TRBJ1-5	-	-	TGTGCCAGCAGCTTAGCGCAATTGTTCGGGGGGATCCATCAGCCCCAGCATTTT	CASSLAQLFGGIHQPQHF
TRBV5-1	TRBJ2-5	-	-	TGCGCCAGCAGCTCGGAATTAGCGGAGACCCAGTACTTC	CASSSELAETQYF
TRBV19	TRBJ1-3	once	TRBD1	TGTGCCAGTAGTGCCAACAGGGGGCAAGGTGGAAACACCATATATTTT	CASSANRGQGGNTIYF
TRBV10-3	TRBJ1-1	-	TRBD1	TGTGCCATCACTGGGACAGGGAGGGACACTGAAGCTTTCTTT	CAITGTGRDTEAFF
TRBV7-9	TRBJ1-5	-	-	TGTGCCAGCAGCTTATCCAGTGATCAGCCCCAGCATTTT	CASSLSSDQPQHF
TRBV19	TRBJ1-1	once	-	TGTGCCAGTACTGAAGGAGGGGGGGAAGCTGAAGCTTTCTTT	CASTEGGGEAEAFF
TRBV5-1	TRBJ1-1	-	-	TGCGCCAGCAGCTTGGACCAGGGCGTGAACACTGAAGCTTTCTTT	CASSLDQGVNTEAFF
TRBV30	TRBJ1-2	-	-	TGTGCCTGGAGTGGAATGGGCAGCAGTGGCTACACCTTC	CAWSGMGSSGYTF
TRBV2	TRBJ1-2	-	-	TGTGCCAGCAGTGTATCCAGGGGCAACTATGGCTACACCTTC	CASSVSRGNYGYTF
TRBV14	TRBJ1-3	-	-	TGTGCCAGCAGCCAGGGGCTACGCTCTGGAAACACCATATATTTT	CASSQGLRSGNTIYF
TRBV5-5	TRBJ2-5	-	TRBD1	TGTGCCAGCAGCCCTTGGGACAGGGGAAGCGAGACCCAGTACTTC	CASSPWDRGSETQYF
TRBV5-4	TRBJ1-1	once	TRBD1	TGTGCCAGCAGCTTGAGACAGGGAAGAGGCAACACTGAAGCTTTCTTT	CASSLRQGRGNTEAFF
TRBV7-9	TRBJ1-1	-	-	TGTGCCAGCACCCGTAGGGATAGGATCAGGGCTGAAGCTTTCTTT	CASTRRDRIRAEAFF
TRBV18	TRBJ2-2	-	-	TGTGCCAGCTCACCACCGGCTTATTCCGGGGAGCTGTTTTTT	CASSPPAYSGELFF
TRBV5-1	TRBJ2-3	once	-	TGCGCCAGCAGGAAGGAGGGTAGAGATACAGATACGCAGTATTTT	CASRKEGRDTDTQYF
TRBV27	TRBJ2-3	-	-	TGTGCCAGCAGCTCTGCGGGGAGCACAGATACGCAGTATTTT	CASSSAGSTDTQYF
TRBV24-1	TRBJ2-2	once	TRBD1	TGTGCCACCAGACCCGGGACAGGGGCCGCGGGGGAGCTGTTTTTT	CATRPGTGAAGELFF
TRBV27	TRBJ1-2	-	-	TGTGCCAGCCCCAAAATTGACACAGGGAACTATGGCTACACCTTC	CASPKIDTGNYGYTF
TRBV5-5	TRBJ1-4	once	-	TGTGCCAGCAGCTCCCGGGGGACTGATGAAAAACTGTTTTTT	CASSSRGTDEKLFF
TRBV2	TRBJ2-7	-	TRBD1	TGTGCCAGCAGCATACAGGGGGTCAACGAGCAGTACTTC	CASSIQGVNEQYF